This T cell receptor (beta chain) emerged from a study of T cell responses to AZD1222 COVID-19 vaccine. The study's findings and limits: Spike was spanned by vaccine-associated CD4 TCRs, which were dominant at 160-218 and 743-854. At baseline, just five to seven AZD1222 recipients tested seropositive.

The table lists this clone with a count of one. Its antigen is undetermined. Germline V CDR1 and CDR2: MRHNA, SNTAGT. The ends were cut back, 6 bases at V and 0 bases at J, with 10 bases in the middle. The CDR3 spans 14 residues. Produced via immunoSEQ multiplex PCR; TCRdb's table is partial and in-frame only. Of approximately 76,000 clones in the sample, around 88% are singletons; the top ten hold roughly a fifth. This clonotype was sampled from an adult in good health. The gene calls are TRBV6-4 and TRBJ2-3; a possible D gene is TRBD1 (6 bases). Sequencing used peripheral blood, obtained on day 0 of AZD1222 vaccination. The CDR3 region is CASSRDISTDTQYF. The CDR3 nucleotides read TGTGCCAGCAGCCGGGACATTAGCACAGATACGCAGTATTTT.